This TCR beta chain derives from a study of T cell responses to AZD1222 COVID-19 vaccine. At the level of the study: Pooling covered second doses at about 4 or about 12 weeks.

Study-wide points: Clonal diversity may have been underestimated in mostly white British donors. As reported, nearly half of all spike-specific TCRs target variant regions that are unmutated.

Profiling relied on immunoSEQ multiplex PCR, and the TCRdb table lists in-frame clones only, not all of them. The profile shows 200,000 or so clones, about 94% of them singletons. The CDR3 extends over 19 amino acids. Deletions cut 2 bases from V and 0 bases from J, with 20 bases between. CDR1 SGHTA and CDR2 FQGNSA come from the germline V gene. For this clone: Its antigen is as yet unknown.

The V call is TRBV7-2, the J call TRBJ2-1; D gene unclear. The sequencing here drew on peripheral blood, taken on day 0 of AZD1222 vaccination. The clonotype comes from an adult in good health. The CDR3: CASSLIGYSLESSYNEQFF. The CDR3 DNA reads as TGTGCCAGCAGCTTAATCGGCTATTCCCTGGAAAGCTCCTACAATGAGCAGTTCTTC. The full variable domain, its missing parts supplied by reference TRBV7-2 and TRBJ2-1, is GAGVSQSPSNKVTEKGKDVELRCDPISGHTALYWYRQSLGQGLEFLIYFQGNSAPDKSGLPSDRFSAERTGGSVSTLTIQRTQQEDSAVYLCASSLIGYSLESSYNEQFFGPGTRLTVL.